The following is a T cell receptor (beta chain) sequence with its context. The antigen is unknown. The data belong to a study of vaccination effects on CD4 cells after COVID-19. Germline V gives CDR1 SGHAT, CDR2 FQDESV (reference sequence). CDR3 size: 15 residues. Trimming stripped 3 bases from V and 7 bases from J, with 16 bases between. Researchers isolated CD4+ T cells once approximately eleven days of culture had elapsed. Using immunoSEQ multiplex PCR, the repertoire was profiled, and TCRdb retains in-frame clones only, with some absent. Here the sample spans about 46,000 clones, about 74% being singletons.

The input for sequencing was CD4+ T cells from PBMCs cultured without peptide, taken before COVID-19 vaccination. This receptor was taken from a human donor who had a prior SARS-CoV-2 infection. This chain joins TRBV11-1 and TRBJ2-1; D is ambiguous. The CDR3 is CASSFGRLSVNEQFF. The CDR3 DNA sequence: TGTGCCAGCAGCTTTGGACGCTTGTCTGTGAATGAGCAGTTCTTC.